A single T cell receptor beta chain is shown here with its context. Antigen specificity is unknown. This sample is drawn from a study of tumor-infiltrating lymphocytes in localized non-small cell lung cancer. Notes on the study in general: Different pieces of the same tissue went to different assays, confounding technical variation with intratumor heterogeneity. TCRbeta sequencing showed higher T cell infiltration in tumors than uninvolved lung. Not all patients were TCR sequenced, owing to tissue quantity. No T-cell fraction difference was seen between IM1 and IM2 tumors.

Generated by immunoSEQ multiplex PCR, the TCRdb table keeps only in-frame clones and is missing some. The sample lists tens of thousands of clones, just under 70% occurring once. Between the trimmed V and J ends, which lost 10 bases and 3 bases, there was a span of 18 bases. The germline gives CDR1 ENHRY, CDR2 SYGVKD. The CDR3 contains 14 residues. Sequences were obtained from lung tumor tissue. The receptor was derived from a human donor with non-small cell lung cancer. The chain couples TRBV10-3 to TRBJ2-5; tentative D call: TRBD2 (5 bases). The CDR3 sequence is CATRDGSTEETQYF. Here the CDR3 DNA reads TGTGCCACCCGCGATGGGAGCACCGAAGAGACCCAGTACTTC.